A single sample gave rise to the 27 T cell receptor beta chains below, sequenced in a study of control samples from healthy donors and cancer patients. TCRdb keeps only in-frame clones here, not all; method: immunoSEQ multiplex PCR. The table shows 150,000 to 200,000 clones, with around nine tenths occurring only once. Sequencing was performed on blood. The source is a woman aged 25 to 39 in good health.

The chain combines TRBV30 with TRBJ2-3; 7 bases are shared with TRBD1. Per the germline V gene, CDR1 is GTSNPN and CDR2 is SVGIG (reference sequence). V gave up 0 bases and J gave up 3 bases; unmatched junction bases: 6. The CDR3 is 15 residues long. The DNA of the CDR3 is TGTGCCTGGAGTGTAGGGGACAGTGATACAGATACGCAGTATTTT. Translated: CAWSVGDSDTDTQYF.

CDR3 amino acids: CASSQDLVNTGELFF. CDR3 DNA sequence: TGCGCCAGCAGCCAAGATTTAGTGAACACCGGGGAGCTGTTTTTT. The chain recombines TRBV4-3 with TRBJ2-2; D gene uncertain. Trimming cost V 0 bases and J 1 base, with 6 bases left between them. The V gene's germline CDR1 is LGHNA and CDR2 YSLEER. This CDR3 comprises 15 residues.

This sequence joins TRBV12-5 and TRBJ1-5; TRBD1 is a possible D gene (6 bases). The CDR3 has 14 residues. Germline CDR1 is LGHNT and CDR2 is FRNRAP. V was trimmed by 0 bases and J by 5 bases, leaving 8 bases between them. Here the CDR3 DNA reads TGTGCTAGTGGTTTGGTAACAGGGCATCAGCCCCAGCATTTT. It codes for CASGLVTGHQPQHF.

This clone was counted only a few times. The CDR3 nucleotides read TGTGCCAGCAGCCAAGGTCAACTGGGGATGCCCACAGATACGCAGTATTTT. The encoded protein is CASSQGQLGMPTDTQYF. The genes are TRBV4-2 and TRBJ2-3; D uncertain. Germline lookup yields CDR1 LGHNA and CDR2 YNFKEQ. V lost 1 base, J lost 2 bases, and 16 bases lay in between. This CDR3 has 17 amino acids.

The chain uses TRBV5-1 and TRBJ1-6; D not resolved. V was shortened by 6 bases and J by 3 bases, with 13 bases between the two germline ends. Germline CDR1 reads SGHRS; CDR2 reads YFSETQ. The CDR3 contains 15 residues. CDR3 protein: CASTSMSGYNSPLHF. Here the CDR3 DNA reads TGCGCCAGCACCTCAATGAGTGGCTATAATTCACCCCTCCACTTT.

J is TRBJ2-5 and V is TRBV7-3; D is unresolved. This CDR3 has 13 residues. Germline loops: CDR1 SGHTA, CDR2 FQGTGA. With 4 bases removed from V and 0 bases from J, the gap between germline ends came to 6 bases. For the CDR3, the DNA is TGTGCCAGCAGCTCCCAGGACCAAGAGACCCAGTACTTC. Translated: CASSSQDQETQYF.

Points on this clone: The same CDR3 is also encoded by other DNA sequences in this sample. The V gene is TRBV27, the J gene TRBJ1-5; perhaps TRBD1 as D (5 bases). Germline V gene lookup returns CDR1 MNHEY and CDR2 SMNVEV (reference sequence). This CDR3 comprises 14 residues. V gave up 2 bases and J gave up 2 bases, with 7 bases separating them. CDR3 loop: CASSLSRGNQPQHF. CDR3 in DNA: TGTGCCAGCAGTTTAAGCAGGGGCAATCAGCCCCAGCATTTT.

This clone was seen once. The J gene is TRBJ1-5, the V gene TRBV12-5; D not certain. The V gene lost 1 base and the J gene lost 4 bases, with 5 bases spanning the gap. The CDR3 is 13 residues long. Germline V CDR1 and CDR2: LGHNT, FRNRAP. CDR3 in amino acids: CASGLEGNQPQHF. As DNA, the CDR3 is TGTGCTAGTGGTTTGGAAGGGAATCAGCCCCAGCATTTT.

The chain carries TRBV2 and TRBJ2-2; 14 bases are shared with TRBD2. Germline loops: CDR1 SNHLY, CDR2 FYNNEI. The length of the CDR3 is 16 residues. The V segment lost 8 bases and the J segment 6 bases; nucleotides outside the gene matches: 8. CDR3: CASEGLAGVLPGELFF. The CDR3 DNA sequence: TGTGCCAGCGAGGGACTAGCGGGAGTCCTACCCGGGGAGCTGTTTTTT.

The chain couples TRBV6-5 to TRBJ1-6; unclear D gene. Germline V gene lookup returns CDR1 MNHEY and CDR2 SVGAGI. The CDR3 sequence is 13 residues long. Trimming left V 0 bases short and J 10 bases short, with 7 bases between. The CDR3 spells CASSYSISSPLHF. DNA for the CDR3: TGTGCCAGCAGTTACTCGATTTCGTCACCCCTCCACTTT.

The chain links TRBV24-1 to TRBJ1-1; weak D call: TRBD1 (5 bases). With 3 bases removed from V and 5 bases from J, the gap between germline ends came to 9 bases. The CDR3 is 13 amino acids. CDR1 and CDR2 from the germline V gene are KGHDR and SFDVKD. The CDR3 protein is CATSDLQGTEAFF. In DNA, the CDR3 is TGTGCCACCAGTGATCTTCAGGGTACTGAAGCTTTCTTT.

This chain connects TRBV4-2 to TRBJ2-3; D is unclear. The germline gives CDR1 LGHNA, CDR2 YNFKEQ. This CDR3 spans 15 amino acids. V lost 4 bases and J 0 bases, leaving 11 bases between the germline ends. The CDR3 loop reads CASSPQRVSTDTQYF. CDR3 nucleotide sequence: TGTGCCAGCAGCCCACAACGAGTTAGCACAGATACGCAGTATTTT.

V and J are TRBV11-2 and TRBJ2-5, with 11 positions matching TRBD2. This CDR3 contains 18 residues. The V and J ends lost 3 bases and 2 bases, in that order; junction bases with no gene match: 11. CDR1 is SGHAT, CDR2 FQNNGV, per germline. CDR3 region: CASSLRLAGRGAQETQYF. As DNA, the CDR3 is TGTGCCAGCAGCTTGCGACTAGCGGGACGCGGGGCTCAAGAGACCCAGTACTTC.

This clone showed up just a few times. CDR3 protein: CASRSTGGPNTGELFF. The CDR3 region has the DNA TGTGCCAGCAGGAGTACAGGGGGCCCGAACACCGGGGAGCTGTTTTTT. This chain joins TRBV7-9 and TRBJ2-2, with TRBD1 matching over 9 bases. This CDR3 has 16 residues. Trimming removed 6 bases from V and 0 bases from J; junction bases left unmatched: 5. Germline V gene lookup returns CDR1 SEHNR and CDR2 FQNEAQ (reference sequence). Variable domain in full (rest from reference TRBV7-9 and TRBJ2-2): DTGVSQNPRHKITKRGQNVTFRCDPISEHNRLYWYRQTLGQGPEFLTYFQNEAQLEKSRLLSDRFSAERPKGSFSTLEIQRTEQGDSAMYLCASRSTGGPNTGELFFGEGSRLTVL.

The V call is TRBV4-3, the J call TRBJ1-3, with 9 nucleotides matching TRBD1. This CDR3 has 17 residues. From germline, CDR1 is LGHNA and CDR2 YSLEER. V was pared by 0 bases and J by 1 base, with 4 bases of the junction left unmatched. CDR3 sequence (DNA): TGCGCCAGCAGCCAAGATACAGGGGGCGCATCTGGAAACACCATATATTTT. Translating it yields CASSQDTGGASGNTIYF.

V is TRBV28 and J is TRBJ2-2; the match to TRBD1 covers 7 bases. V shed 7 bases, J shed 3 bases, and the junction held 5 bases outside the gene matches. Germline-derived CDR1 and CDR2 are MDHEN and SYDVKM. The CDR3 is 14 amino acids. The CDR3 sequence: CASTGTVDTGELFF. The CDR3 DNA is TGTGCCAGCACGGGGACAGTCGACACCGGGGAGCTGTTTTTT.

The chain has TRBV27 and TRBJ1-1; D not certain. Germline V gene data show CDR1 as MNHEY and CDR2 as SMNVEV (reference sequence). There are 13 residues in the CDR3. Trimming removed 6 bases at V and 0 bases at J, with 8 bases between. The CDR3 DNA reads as TGTGCCAGCAGCCGGAAGATGAACACTGAAGCTTTCTTT. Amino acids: CASSRKMNTEAFF.

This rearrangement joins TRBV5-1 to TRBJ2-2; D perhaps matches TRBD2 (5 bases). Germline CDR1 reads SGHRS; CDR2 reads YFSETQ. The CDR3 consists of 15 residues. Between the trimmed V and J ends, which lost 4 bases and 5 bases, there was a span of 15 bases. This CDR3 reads CASSPEVEKTGELFF. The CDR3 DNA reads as TGCGCCAGCAGCCCGGAGGTCGAGAAGACCGGGGAGCTGTTTTTT. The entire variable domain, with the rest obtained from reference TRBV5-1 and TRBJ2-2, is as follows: KAGVTQTPRYLIKTRGQQVTLSCSPISGHRSVSWYQQTPGQGLQFLFEYFSETQRNKGNFPGRFSGRQFSNSRSEMNVSTLELGDSALYLCASSPEVEKTGELFFGEGSRLTVL.

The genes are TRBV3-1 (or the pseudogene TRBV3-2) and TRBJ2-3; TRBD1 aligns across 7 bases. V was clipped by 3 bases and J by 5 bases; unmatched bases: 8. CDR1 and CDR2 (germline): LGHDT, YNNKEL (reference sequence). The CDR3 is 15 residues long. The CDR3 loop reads CASSQWTGLGDTQYF. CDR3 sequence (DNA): TGTGCCAGCAGCCAGTGGACAGGTTTAGGAGATACGCAGTATTTT.

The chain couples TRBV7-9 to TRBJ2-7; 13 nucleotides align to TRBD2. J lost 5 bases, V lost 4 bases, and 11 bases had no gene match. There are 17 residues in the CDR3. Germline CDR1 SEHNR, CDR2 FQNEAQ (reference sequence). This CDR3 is CASSSGLAGVPWNEQYF. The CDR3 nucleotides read TGTGCCAGCAGCTCCGGACTAGCGGGAGTCCCCTGGAACGAGCAGTACTTC.

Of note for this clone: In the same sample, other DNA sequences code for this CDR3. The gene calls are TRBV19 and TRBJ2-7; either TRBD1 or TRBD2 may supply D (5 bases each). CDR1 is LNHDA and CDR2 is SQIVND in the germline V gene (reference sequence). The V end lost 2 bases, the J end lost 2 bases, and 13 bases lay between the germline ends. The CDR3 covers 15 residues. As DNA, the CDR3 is TGTGCCAGTAGTATATCCGGGACCTCAGCCTACGAGCAGTACTTC. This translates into CASSISGTSAYEQYF. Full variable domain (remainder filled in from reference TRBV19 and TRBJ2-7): DGGITQSPKYLFRKEGQNVTLSCEQNLNHDAMYWYRQDPGQGLRLIYYSQIVNDFQKGDIAEGYSVSREKKESFPLTVTSAQKNPTAFYLCASSISGTSAYEQYFGPGTRLTVT.

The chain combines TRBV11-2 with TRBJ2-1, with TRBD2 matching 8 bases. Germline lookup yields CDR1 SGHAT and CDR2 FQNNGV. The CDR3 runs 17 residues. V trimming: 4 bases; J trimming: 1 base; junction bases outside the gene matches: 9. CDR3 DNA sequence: TGTGCCAGCAGCTCCCCTTCTAGCGGGTTATCCTACAATGAGCAGTTCTTC. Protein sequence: CASSSPSSGLSYNEQFF.

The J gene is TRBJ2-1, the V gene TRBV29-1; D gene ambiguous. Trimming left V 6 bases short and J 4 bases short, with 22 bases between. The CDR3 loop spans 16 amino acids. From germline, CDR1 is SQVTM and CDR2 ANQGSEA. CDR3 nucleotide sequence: TGCAGCGTCGATCCCGCCGCCAGATTCCTTTACAATGAGCAGTTCTTC. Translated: CSVDPAARFLYNEQFF.

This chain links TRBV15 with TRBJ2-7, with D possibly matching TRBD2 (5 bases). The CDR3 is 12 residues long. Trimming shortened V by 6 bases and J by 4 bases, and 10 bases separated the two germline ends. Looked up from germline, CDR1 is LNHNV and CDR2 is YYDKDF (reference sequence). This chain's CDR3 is CATRRRGYEQYF. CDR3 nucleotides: TGTGCCACCAGGCGCCGGGGATACGAGCAGTACTTC.

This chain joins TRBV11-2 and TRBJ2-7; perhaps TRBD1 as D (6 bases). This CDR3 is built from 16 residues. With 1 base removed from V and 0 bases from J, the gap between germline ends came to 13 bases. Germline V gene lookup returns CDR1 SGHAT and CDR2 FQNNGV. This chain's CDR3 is CASSLVGQRFSYEQYF. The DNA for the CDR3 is TGTGCCAGCAGCTTAGTCGGACAGCGTTTCTCCTACGAGCAGTACTTC.

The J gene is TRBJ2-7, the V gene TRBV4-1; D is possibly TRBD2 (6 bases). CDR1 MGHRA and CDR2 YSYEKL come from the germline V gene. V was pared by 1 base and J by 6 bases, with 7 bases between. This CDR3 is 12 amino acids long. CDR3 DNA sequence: TGCGCCAGCAGCCAAGGGCGGGGCGAGCAGTACTTC. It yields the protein CASSQGRGEQYF.

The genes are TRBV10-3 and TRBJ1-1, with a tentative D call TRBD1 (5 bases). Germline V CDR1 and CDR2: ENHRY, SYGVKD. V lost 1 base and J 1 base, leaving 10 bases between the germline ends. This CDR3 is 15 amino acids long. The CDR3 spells CAISELGTSNTEAFF. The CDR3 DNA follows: TGTGCCATCAGTGAGTTAGGGACGTCGAACACTGAAGCTTTCTTT.